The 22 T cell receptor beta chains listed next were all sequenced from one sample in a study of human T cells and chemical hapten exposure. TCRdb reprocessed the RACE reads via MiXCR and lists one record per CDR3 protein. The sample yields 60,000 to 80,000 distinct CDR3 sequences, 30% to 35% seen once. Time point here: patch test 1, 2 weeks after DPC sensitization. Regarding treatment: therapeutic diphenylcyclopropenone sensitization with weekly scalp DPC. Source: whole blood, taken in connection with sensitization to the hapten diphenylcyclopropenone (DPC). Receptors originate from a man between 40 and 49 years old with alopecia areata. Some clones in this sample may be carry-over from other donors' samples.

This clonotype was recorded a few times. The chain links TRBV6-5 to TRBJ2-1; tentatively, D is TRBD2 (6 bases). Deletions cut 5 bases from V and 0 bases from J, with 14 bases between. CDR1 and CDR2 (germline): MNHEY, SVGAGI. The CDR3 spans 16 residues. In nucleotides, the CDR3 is TGTGCCAGCAGTGAAGGCTCCGGGAGCTCCTACAATGAGCAGTTCTTC. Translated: CASSEGSGSSYNEQFF.

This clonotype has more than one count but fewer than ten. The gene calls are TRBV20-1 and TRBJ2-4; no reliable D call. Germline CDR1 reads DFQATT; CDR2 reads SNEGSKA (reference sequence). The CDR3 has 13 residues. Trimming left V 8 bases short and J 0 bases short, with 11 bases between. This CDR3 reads CSIRTLAKNIQYF. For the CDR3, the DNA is TGCAGTATTAGGACCTTAGCCAAAAACATTCAGTACTTC.

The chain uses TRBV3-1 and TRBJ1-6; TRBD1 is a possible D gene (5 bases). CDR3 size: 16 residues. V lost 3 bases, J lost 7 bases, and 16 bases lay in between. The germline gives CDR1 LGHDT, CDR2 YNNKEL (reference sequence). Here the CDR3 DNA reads TGTGCCAGCAGCCAGAAACCCGGGACCGACAATTCACCCCTCCACTTT. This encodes CASSQKPGTDNSPLHF.

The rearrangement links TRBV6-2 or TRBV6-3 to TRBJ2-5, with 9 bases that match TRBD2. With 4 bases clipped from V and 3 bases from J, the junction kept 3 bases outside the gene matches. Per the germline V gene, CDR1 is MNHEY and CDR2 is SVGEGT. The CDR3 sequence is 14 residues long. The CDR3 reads CASSWVAGEETQYF. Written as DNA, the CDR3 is TGTGCCAGCAGTTGGGTAGCGGGAGAAGAGACCCAGTACTTC.

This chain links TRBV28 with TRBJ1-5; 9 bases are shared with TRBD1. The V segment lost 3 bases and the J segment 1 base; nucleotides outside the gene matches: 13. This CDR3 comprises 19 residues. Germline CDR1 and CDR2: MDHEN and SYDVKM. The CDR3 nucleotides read TGTGCCAGCAGTTTGTTCGGGGGGACAGGGTCCCTGAGCAATCAGCCCCAGCATTTT. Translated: CASSLFGGTGSLSNQPQHF.

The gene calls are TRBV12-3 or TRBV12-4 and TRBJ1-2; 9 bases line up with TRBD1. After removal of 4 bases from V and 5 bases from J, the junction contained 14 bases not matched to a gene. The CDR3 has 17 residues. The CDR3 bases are TGTGCCAGCAGTTCAAGGCCCCGACAGGGGGTTTTGTATGGCTACACCTTC. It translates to CASSSRPRQGVLYGYTF.

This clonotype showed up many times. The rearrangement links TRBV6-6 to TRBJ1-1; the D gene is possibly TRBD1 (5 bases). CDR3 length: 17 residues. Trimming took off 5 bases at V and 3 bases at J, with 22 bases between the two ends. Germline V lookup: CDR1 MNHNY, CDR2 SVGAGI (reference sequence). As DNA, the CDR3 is TGTGCCAGCAGTCCCACCCTAAAAGCACTAGGGGACACTGAAGCTTTCTTT. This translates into CASSPTLKALGDTEAFF.

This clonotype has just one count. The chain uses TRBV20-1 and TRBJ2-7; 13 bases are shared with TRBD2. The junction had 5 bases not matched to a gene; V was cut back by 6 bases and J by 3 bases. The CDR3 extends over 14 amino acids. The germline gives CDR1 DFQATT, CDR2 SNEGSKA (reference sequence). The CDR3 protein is CSATGLAGSYEQYF. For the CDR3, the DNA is TGCAGTGCAACGGGACTAGCGGGAAGCTACGAGCAGTACTTC.

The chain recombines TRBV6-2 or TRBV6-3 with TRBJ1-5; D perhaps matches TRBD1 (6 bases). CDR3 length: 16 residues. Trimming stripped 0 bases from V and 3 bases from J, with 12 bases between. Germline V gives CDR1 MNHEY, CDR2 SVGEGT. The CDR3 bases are TGTGCCAGCAGTTACTCCGGGGGGCGCGACAATCAGCCCCAGCATTTT. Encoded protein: CASSYSGGRDNQPQHF.

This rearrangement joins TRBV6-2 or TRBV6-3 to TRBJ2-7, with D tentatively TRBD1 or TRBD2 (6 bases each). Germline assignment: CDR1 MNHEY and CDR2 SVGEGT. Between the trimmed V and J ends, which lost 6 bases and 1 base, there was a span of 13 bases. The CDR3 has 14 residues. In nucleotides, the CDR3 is TGTGCCAGCAGACACGCGGGACAATCCTACGAGCAGTACTTC. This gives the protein CASRHAGQSYEQYF.

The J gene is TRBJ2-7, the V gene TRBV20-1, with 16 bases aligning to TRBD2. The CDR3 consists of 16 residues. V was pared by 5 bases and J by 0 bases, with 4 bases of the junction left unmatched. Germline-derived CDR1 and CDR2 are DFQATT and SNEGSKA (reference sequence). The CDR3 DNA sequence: TGCAGTGCTTCCGGGACTAGCGGGAGGGCCTCCTACGAGCAGTACTTC. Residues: CSASGTSGRASYEQYF.

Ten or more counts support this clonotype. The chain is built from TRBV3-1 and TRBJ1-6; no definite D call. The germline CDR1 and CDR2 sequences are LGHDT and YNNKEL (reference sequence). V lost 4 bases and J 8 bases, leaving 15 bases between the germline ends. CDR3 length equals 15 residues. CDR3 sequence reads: CASSPTALGDSPLHF. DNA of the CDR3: TGTGCCAGCAGCCCAACAGCCCTGGGAGATTCACCCCTCCACTTT.

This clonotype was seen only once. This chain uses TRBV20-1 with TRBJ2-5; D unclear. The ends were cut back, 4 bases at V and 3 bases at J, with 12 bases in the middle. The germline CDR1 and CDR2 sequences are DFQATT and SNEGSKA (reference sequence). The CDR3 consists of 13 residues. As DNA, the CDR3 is TGCAGTGCTATCGAAGTAGCCGAAGAGACCCAGTACTTC. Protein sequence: CSAIEVAEETQYF.

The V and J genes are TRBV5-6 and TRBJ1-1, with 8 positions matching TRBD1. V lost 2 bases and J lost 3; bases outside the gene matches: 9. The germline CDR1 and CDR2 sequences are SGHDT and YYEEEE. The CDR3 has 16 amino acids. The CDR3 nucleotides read TGTGCCAGCAGCTTTGGGGCAGGGGGCGCGGACACTGAAGCTTTCTTT. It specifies CASSFGAGGADTEAFF.

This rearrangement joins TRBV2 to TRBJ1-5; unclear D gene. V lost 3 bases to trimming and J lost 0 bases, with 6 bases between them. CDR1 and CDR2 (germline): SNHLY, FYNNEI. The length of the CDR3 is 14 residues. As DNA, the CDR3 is TGTGCCAGCAGTGATTTTCCTAGCAATCAGCCCCAGCATTTT. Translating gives CASSDFPSNQPQHF.

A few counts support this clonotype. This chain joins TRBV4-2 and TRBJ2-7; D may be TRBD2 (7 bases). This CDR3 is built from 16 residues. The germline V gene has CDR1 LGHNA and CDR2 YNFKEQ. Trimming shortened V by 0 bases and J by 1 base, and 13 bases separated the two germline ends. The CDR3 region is CASSQEGGLLSYEQYF. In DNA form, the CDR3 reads TGTGCCAGCAGCCAAGAAGGGGGACTACTATCCTACGAGCAGTACTTC.

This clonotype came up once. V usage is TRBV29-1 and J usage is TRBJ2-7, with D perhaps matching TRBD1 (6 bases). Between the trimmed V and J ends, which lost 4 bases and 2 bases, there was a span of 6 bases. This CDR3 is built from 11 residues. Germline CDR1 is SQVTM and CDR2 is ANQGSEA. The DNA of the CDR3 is TGCAGCGTTGGGACAGCCTACGAGCAGTACTTC. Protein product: CSVGTAYEQYF.

CDR3 sequence: CASSLGGSTDTQYF. The DNA of the CDR3 is TGTGCCAGCAGTTTGGGGGGCTCCACAGATACGCAGTATTTT. The chain uses TRBV12-3 or TRBV12-4 and TRBJ2-3, with D perhaps matching TRBD1 or TRBD2 (6 bases each). Trimming stripped 3 bases from V and 2 bases from J, with 9 bases between. The CDR3 runs to 14 residues.

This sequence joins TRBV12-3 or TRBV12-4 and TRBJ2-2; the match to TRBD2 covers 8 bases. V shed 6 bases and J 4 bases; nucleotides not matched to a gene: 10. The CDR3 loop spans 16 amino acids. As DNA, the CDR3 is TGTGCCAGCAGGTTACCGGGACTAGTTATCACCGGGGAGCTGTTTTTT. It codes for CASRLPGLVITGELFF.

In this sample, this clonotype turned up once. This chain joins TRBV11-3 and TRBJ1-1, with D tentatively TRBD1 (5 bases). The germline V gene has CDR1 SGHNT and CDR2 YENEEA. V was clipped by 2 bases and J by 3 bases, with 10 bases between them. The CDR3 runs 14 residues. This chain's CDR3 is CASSLLGTDTEAFF. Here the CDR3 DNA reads TGTGCCAGCAGCTTACTAGGGACTGACACTGAAGCTTTCTTT.

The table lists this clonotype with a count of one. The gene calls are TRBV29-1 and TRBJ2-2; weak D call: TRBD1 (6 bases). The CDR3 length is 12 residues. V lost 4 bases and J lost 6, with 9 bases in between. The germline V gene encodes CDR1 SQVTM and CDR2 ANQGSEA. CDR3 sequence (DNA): TGCAGCGTTGGACAGGTTCCCGGGGAGCTGTTTTTT. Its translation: CSVGQVPGELFF.

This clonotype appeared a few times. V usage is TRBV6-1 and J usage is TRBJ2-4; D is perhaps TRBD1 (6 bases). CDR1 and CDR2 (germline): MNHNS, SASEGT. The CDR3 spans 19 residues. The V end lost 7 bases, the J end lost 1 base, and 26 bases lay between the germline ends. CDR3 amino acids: CASTRSQGISGVAKNIQYF. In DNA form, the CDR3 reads TGTGCCAGCACCCGCTCACAGGGAATTTCCGGAGTGGCCAAAAACATTCAGTACTTC.